This entry features one T cell receptor beta chain sequence. Its antigen is unknown. Losses at the gene ends were 4 bases for V and 4 bases for J; bases not matched to a gene: 3. Germline V gives CDR1 MNHEY, CDR2 SVGAGI. This CDR3 has 15 residues. Patients with chemo-refractory metastatic non-small-cell lung cancer received focal radiation plus CTLA-4 blockade with ipilimumab. Only in-frame clones appear in the TCRdb table, and some are missing; sequencing was by immunoSEQ multiplex PCR. Of around 40,000 clones listed, 65% to 75% are singletons. This sample is drawn from a study of radiotherapy plus CTLA-4 blockade in lung cancer. The overall study: Objective responses were observed in approximately 17% of patients, and disease control was achieved by just over 30%.

Study-level results: Clones of tumor-derived TCRs expanded in blood after radiotherapy plus ipilimumab.

Sequencing used peripheral blood, obtained from a patient treated with radiotherapy plus ipilimumab. The receptor was isolated from a human donor with non-small cell lung cancer who had stable disease on radiotherapy plus ipilimumab. V gene TRBV6-5 combines with J gene TRBJ2-6; 8 bases line up with TRBD1. The CDR3 loop is CASSSTGAGANVLTF. CDR3 bases: TGTGCCAGCAGTTCGACAGGGGCCGGGGCCAACGTCCTGACTTTC.